This T cell receptor beta chain was retrieved from a study of cytomegalovirus exposure and HLA in healthy donors. Study-level results: Presence/absence analyses took donor sequencing depth as roughly uniform. Clonal expansion, a later analysis showed, was greater in HLA-associated TCR beta chains than in equally common others. Later on, an analysis found that several of the most significant clusters appeared to be linked to common viral pathogens, which included parvovirus B19.

In regard to this clone: Its antigen is not identified.

Primers included in the PCR were 60 Vbeta and 13 Jbeta primers. Authors' analysis steps: Later, about 80 million unique TCR beta chains were counted in an analysis, and some 10 million of them were shared. TCRdb keeps only in-frame clones here, not all; method: immunoSEQ multiplex PCR. Clonal size and the V and J genes are those of that table, whereas D and trimming came from the DNA. In the table there are 200,000 or so clones, 82% of which are singletons. Germline V CDR1 and CDR2: LNHDA, SQIVND (reference sequence). Between the trimmed V and J ends, which lost 3 bases and 5 bases, there was a span of 17 bases. The CDR3 extends over 15 amino acids.

The sequencing sample was made of PBMCs. The chain couples TRBV19 to TRBJ2-7; tentative D call: TRBD2 (6 bases). The clonotype was recovered from a woman between 50 and 59 years old in good health and CMV-seropositive. Written as DNA, the CDR3 is TGTGCCAGTAGTATTGAAGCGGGCCCTGACGACGAGCAGTACTTC. Encoded protein: CASSIEAGPDDEQYF.